The sequence of this T cell receptor (beta chain) was determined in a study of cytomegalovirus exposure and HLA in healthy donors. On this clone itself: Its antigen is unknown.

The protocol was immunoSEQ multiplex PCR, while the TCRdb copy is restricted to in-frame clones and leaves out a portion. Among some 86,000 clones listed, over 85% were seen once. Germline V lookup: CDR1 MDHEN, CDR2 SYDVKM. This CDR3 contains 14 residues. With 4 bases clipped from V and 7 bases from J, the junction kept 6 bases outside the gene matches. Findings of the study overall: Cytomegalovirus status was reportedly diagnosed by the classifier with high sensitivity and specificity.

The sample comprised PBMCs. This sequence was found in a woman in her twenties or thirties in good health and CMV-seronegative. This chain uses TRBV28 with TRBJ2-4, with 8 bases identical to TRBD1. CDR3 region: CASSSGQGRNIQYF. The CDR3 DNA is TGTGCCAGCAGTTCCGGACAGGGTCGGAACATTCAGTACTTC.